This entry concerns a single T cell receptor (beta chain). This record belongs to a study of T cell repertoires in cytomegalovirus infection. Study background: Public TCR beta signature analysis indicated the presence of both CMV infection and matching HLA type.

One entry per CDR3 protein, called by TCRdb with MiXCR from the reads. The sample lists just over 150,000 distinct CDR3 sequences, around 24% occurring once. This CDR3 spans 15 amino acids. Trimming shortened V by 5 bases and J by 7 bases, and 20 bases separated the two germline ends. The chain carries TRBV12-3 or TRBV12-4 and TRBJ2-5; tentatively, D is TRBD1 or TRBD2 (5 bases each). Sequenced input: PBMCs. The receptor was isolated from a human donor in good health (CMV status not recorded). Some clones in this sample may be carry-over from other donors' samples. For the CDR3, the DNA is TGTGCCAGCAGTCGCAAGAGGGGCAGCCATGTGACCCAGTACTTC. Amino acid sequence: CASSRKRGSHVTQYF.